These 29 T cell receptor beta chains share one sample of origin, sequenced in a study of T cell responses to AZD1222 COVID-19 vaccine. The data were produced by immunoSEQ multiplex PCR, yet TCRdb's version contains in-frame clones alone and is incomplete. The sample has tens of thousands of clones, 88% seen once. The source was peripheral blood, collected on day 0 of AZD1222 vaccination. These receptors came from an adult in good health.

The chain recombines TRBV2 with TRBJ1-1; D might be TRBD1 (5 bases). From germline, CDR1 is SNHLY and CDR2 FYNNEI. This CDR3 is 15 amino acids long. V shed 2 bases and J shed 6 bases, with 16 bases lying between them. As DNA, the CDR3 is TGTGCCAGCAGTGAAATCGGAGGCGGGGGGTCTGAAGCTTTCTTT. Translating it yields CASSEIGGGGSEAFF.

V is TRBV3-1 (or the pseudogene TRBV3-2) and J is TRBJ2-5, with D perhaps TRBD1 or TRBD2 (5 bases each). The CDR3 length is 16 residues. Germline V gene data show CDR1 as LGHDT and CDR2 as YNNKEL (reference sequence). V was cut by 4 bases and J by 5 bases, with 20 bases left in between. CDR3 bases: TGTGCCAGCAGCCTCCCGGGACGCCAAATGGGGGAGACCCAGTACTTC. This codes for CASSLPGRQMGETQYF.

CDR3: CASSAEGQGGNEQFF. CDR3 bases: TGTGCCAGCAGCGCCGAGGGACAGGGTGGGAATGAGCAGTTCTTC. The rearrangement links TRBV9 to TRBJ2-1; 9 nucleotides agree with TRBD1. With 3 bases clipped from V and 7 bases from J, the junction kept 8 bases outside the gene matches. In germline, CDR1 is SGDLS, CDR2 YYNGEE. This CDR3 contains 15 residues.

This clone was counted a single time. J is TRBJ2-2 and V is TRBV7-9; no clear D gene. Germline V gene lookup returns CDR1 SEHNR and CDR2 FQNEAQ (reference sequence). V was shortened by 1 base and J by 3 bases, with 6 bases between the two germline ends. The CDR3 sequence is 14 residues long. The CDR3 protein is CASSLDGYTGELFF. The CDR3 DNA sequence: TGTGCCAGCAGCTTAGACGGGTACACCGGGGAGCTGTTTTTT.

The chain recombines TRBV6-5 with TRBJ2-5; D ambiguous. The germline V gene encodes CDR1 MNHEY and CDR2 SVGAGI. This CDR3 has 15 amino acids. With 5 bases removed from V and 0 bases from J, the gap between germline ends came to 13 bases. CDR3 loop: CASSKQLAYQETQYF. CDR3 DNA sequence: TGTGCCAGCAGTAAACAACTCGCGTACCAAGAGACCCAGTACTTC.

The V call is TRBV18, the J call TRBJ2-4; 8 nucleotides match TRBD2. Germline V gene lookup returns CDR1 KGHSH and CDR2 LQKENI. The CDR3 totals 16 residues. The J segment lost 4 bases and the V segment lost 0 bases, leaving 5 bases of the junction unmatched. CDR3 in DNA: TGTGCCAGCTCACCACCTGGACGGGAGGGAAAAAACATTCAGTACTTC. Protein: CASSPPGREGKNIQYF.

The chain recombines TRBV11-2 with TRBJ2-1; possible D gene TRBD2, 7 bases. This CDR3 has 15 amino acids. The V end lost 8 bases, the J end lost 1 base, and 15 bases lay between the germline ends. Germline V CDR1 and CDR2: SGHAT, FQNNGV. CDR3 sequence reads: CASEGRGGSYNEQFF. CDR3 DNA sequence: TGTGCCAGCGAAGGGAGGGGGGGATCCTACAATGAGCAGTTCTTC.

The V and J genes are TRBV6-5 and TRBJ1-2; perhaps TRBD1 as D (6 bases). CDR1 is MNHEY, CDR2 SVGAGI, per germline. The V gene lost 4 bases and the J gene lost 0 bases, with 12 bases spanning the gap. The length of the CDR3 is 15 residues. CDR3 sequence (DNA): TGTGCCAGCAGTTCTGGACAGCAAGCTAACTATGGCTACACCTTC. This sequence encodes CASSSGQQANYGYTF.

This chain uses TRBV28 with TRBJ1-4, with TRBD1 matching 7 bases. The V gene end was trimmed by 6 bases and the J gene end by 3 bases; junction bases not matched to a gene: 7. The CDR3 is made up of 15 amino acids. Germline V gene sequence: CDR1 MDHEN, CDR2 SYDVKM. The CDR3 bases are TGTGCCAGCAGCCAAGAACAGGGGTCTAATGAAAAACTGTTTTTT. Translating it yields CASSQEQGSNEKLFF.

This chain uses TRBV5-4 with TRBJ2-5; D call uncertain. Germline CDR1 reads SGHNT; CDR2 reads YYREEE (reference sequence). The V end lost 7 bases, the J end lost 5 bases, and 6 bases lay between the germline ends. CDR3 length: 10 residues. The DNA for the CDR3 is TGTGCCAGCGGGATGGAGACCCAGTACTTC. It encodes CASGMETQYF.

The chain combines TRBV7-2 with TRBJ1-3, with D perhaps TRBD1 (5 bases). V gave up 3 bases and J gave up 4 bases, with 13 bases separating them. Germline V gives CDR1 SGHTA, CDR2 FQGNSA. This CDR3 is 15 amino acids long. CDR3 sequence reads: CASSLVEGWGNTIYF. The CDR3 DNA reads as TGTGCCAGCAGCTTGGTGGAGGGGTGGGGAAACACCATATATTTT.

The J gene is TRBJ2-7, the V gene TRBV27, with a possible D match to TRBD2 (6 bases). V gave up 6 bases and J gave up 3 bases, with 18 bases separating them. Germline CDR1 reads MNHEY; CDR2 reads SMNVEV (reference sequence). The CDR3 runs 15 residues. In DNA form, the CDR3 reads TGTGCCAGCAGCCTTCATAGCGGCCAGAACTACGAGCAGTACTTC. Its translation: CASSLHSGQNYEQYF.

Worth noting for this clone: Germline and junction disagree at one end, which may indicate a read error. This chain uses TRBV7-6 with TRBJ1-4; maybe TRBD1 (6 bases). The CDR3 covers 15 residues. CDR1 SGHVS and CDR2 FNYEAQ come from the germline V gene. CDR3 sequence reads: CASSLQQGPNGKLFF. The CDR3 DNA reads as TGTGCCAGCAGCTTACAACAGGGCCCAAATGGAAAACTGTTTTTT.

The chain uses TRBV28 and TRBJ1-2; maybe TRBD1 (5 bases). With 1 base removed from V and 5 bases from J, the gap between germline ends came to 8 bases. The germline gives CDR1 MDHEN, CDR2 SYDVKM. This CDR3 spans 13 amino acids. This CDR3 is CASSLLGEYGYTF. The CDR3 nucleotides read TGTGCCAGCAGTTTATTGGGGGAGTATGGCTACACCTTC.

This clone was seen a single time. The CDR3 is CSASGRGATDTQYF. The CDR3 region has the DNA TGCAGTGCTAGTGGGAGGGGGGCTACAGATACGCAGTATTTT. The chain recombines TRBV20-1 with TRBJ2-3, with a weak D call TRBD2 (7 bases). The CDR3 is 14 residues long. Trimming took 3 bases from V and 3 from J, leaving 13 bases between them. The V gene's germline CDR1 is DFQATT and CDR2 SNEGSKA (reference sequence).

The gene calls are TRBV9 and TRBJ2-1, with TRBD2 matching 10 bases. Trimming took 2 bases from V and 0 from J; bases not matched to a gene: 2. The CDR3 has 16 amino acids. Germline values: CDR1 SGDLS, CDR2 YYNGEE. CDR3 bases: TGTGCCAGCAGCGTTCCTAGCGGGAGCTCCTACAATGAGCAGTTCTTC. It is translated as CASSVPSGSSYNEQFF.

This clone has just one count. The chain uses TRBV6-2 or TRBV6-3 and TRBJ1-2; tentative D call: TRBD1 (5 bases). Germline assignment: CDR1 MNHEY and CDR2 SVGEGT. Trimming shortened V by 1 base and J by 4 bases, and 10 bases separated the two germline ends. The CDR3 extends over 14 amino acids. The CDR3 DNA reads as TGTGCCAGCAGTTACTTGGGCAGGGCCTATGGCTACACCTTC. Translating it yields CASSYLGRAYGYTF.

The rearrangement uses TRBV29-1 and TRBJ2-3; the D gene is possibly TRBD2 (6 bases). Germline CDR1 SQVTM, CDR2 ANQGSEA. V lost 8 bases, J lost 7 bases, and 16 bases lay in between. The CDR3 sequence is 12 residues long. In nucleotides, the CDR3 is TGCAGCTTCGGATCGGGGGAGCATACGCAGTATTTT. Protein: CSFGSGEHTQYF.

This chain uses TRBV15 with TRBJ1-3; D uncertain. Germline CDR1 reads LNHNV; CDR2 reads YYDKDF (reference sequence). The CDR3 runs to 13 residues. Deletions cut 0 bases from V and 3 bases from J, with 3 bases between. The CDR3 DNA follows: TGTGCCACCAGCAGAGAGGATGGAAACACCATATATTTT. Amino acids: CATSREDGNTIYF.

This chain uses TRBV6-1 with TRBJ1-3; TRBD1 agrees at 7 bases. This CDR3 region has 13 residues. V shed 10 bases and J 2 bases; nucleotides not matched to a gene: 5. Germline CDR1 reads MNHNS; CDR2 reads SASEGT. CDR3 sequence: CAIAQGAGNTIYF. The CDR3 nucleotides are TGTGCCATTGCCCAGGGGGCTGGAAACACCATATATTTT.

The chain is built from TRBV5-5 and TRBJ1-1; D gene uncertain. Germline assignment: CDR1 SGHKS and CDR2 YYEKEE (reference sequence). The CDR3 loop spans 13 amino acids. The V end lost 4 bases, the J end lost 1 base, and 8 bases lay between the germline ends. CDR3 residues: CASSLPENTEAFF. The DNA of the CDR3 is TGTGCCAGCAGCCTCCCGGAGAACACTGAAGCTTTCTTT.

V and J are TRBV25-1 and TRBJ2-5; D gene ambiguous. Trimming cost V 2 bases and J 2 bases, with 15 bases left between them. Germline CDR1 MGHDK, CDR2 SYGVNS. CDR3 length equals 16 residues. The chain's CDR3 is CASSEDGPIKQETQYF. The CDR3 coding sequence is TGTGCCAGCAGTGAAGACGGGCCTATCAAACAAGAGACCCAGTACTTC.

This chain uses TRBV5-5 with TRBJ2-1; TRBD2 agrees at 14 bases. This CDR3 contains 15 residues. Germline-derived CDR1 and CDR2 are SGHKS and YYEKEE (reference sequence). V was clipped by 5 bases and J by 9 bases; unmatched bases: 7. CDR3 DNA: TGTGCCAGCAGAAAAGGACTAGCGGGAGGTCTTGAGCAGTTCTTC. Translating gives CASRKGLAGGLEQFF.

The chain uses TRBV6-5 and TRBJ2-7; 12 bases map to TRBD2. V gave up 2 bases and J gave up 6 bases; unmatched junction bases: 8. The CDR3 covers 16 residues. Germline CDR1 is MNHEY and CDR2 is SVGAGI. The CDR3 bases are TGTGCCAGCAGTTACCGACTAGCGGGAGACCCCCCCGAGCAGTACTTC. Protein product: CASSYRLAGDPPEQYF.

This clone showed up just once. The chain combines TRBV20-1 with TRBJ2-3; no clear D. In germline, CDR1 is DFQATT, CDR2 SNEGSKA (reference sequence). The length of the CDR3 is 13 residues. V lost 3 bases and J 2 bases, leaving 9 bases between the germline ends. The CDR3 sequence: CSASITVTDTQYF. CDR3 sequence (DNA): TGCAGTGCTAGTATTACGGTCACAGATACGCAGTATTTT.

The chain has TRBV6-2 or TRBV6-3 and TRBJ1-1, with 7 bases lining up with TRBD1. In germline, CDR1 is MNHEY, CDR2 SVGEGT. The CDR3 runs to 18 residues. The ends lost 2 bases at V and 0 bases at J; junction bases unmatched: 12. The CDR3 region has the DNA TGTGCCAGCAGTTACCGACGACAGGGTAGTGCGATGAACACTGAAGCTTTCTTT. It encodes CASSYRRQGSAMNTEAFF.

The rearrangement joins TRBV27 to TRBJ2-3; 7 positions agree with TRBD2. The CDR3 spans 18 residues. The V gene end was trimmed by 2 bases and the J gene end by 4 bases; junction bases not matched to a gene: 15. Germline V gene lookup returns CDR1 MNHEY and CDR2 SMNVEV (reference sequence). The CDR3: CASSLQFTRERLSDTQYF. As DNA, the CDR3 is TGTGCCAGCAGTTTACAGTTCACGCGGGAGAGACTGTCAGATACGCAGTATTTT.

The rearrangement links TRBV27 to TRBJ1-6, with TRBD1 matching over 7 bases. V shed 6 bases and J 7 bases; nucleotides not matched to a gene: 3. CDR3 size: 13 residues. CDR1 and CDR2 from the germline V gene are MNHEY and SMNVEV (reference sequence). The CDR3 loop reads CASRQGQNSPLHF. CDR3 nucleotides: TGTGCCAGCAGACAGGGACAGAATTCACCCCTCCACTTT.

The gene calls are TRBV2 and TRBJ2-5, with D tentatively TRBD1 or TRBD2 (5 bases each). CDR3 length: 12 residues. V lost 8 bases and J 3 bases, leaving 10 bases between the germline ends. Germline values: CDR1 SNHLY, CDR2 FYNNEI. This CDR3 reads CASGTAKETQYF. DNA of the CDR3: TGTGCCAGCGGGACGGCAAAAGAGACCCAGTACTTC.